This TCR beta chain came from a study of blood T cell repertoires in COVID-19. Generated by immunoSEQ multiplex PCR, the TCRdb table keeps only in-frame clones and is missing some. The table includes about 350,000 clones, roughly 87% detected once. In this sample, this clone turned up a few times. Participants spanned ages about 18 to 100 years and resided in roughly 22 US areas. Grouping used clinical history reported by participants in a survey and questionnaire. Germline CDR1 is SGHVS and CDR2 is FNYEAQ. The V segment lost 1 base and the J segment 12 bases; nucleotides outside the gene matches: 12. The CDR3 totals 15 residues.

The gene calls are TRBV7-6 and TRBJ2-1; the match to TRBD2 covers 7 bases. This TCR was sampled from a young woman who had recovered from COVID-19. Material for sequencing was PBMCs or T cells enriched from blood (not recorded which). CDR3: CASSLELARMNLQFF. For the CDR3, the DNA is TGTGCCAGCAGCTTAGAACTAGCGCGGATGAATCTGCAGTTCTTC.